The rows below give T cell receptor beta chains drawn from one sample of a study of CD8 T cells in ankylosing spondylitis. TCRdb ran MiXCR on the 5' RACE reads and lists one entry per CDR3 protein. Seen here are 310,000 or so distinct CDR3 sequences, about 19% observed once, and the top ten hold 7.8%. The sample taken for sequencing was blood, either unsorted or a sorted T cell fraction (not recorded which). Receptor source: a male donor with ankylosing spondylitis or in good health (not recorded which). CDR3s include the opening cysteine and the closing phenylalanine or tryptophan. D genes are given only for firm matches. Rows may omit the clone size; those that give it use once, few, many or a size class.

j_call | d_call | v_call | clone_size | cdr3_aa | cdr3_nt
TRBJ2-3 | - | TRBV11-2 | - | CASSPSIDTQYF | TGTGCCAGCAGCCCTAGTATTGATACGCAGTATTTT
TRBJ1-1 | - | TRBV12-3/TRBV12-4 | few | CASSPGVFMNTEAFF | TGTGCCAGCAGCCCGGGGGTTTTTATGAACACTGAAGCTTTCTTT
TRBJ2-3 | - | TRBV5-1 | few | CASSFDRPTDTQYF | TGCGCCAGCAGCTTTGACAGACCCACAGATACGCAGTATTTT
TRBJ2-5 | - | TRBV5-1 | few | CASSPPGHKETQYF | TGCGCCAGCAGCCCGCCGGGACATAAAGAGACCCAGTACTTC
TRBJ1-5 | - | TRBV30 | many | CAWSVTRGSNQPQHF | TGTGCCTGGAGTGTGACGAGGGGTAGCAATCAGCCCCAGCATTTT
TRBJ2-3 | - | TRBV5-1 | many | CASSLETTDTQYF | TGCGCCAGCAGCCTAGAAACCACAGATACGCAGTATTTT
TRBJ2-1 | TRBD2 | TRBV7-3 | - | CASSLTSVSSYNEQFF | TGTGCCAGCAGCCTGACTAGCGTCAGCTCCTACAATGAGCAGTTCTTC
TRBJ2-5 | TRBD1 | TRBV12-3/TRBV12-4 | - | CASSFGTTGAQETQYF | TGTGCCAGCAGTTTTGGGACGACAGGGGCCCAAGAGACCCAGTACTTC
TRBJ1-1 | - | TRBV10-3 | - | CASGLTGTEAFF | TGTGCCTCTGGGCTGACCGGCACTGAAGCTTTCTTT
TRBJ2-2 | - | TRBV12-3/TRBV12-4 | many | CASSLRGIIYTGELFF | TGTGCCAGCAGTTTACGGGGTATTATTTACACCGGGGAGCTGTTTTTT
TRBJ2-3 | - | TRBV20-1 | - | CSASGIRTDTQYF | TGCAGTGCTAGCGGGATACGAACAGATACGCAGTATTTT
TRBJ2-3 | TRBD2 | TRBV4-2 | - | CASSQAMRASGDTDMQYF | TGTGCCAGCAGCCAAGCCATGCGCGCTAGCGGGGACACAGATATGCAGTATTTT
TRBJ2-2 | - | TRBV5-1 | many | CASSLAQRELFF | TGCGCCAGCAGCTTGGCACAGAGGGAGCTGTTTTTT
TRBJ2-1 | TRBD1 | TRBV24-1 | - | CATSDPGQVYNEQFF | TGTGCCACCAGTGATCCGGGACAGGTATACAATGAGCAGTTCTTC
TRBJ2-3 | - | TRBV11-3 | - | CASSLGGSRTQYF | TGTGCCAGCAGCTTAGGAGGGTCGCGTACGCAGTATTTT
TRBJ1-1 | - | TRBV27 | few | CASSYGGLTEAFF | TGTGCCAGCAGTTACGGGGGGCTCACTGAAGCTTTCTTT
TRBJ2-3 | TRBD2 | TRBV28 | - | CASSGLLAGGLDTQYF | TGTGCCAGCAGCGGCTTACTAGCGGGGGGTCTGGATACGCAGTATTTT
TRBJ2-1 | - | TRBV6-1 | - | CASTSYGGIHEQFF | TGTGCCAGCACCTCCTACGGAGGGATTCATGAGCAGTTCTTC
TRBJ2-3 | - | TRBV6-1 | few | CASSRAGAGTDTQYF | TGTGCCAGCAGCCGCGCGGGGGCTGGCACAGATACGCAGTATTTT
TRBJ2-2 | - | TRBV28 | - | CASKSRDVPNTKLFF | TGTGCCAGCAAAAGCCGGGACGTCCCGAACACGAAGCTGTTTTTT
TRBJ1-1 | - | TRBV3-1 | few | CASSQAGMGTEAFF | TGTGCCAGCAGCCAAGCCGGGATGGGGACTGAAGCTTTCTTT
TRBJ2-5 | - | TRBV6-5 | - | CANSANLETQYF | TGTGCCAACAGCGCCAACTTGGAGACCCAGTACTTC
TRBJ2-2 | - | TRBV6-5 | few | CASSHHSRGLNTGELFF | TGTGCCAGCAGTCACCACAGTCGGGGGCTGAACACCGGGGAGCTGTTTTTT
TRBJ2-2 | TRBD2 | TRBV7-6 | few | CASSPAGGNTGELFF | TGTGCCAGCAGCCCAGCGGGGGGGAACACCGGGGAGCTGTTTTTT
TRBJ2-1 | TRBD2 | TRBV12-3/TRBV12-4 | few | CASSLVPDWTISGAYNEQFF | TGTGCCAGCAGTTTAGTTCCCGACTGGACCATTAGCGGGGCCTACAATGAGCAGTTCTTC
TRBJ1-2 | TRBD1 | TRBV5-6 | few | CASSPGTGGSYGYTF | TGTGCCAGCAGCCCCGGGACAGGGGGCAGCTATGGCTACACCTTC
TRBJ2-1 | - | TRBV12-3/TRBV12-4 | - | CASSDAIEQFF | TGTGCCAGCAGTGACGCTATTGAGCAGTTCTTC
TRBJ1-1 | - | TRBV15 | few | CATSRDRQPEAFF | TGTGCCACCAGCAGAGACAGACAGCCTGAAGCTTTCTTT
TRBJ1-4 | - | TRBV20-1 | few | CIVRTANEKLFF | TGCATCGTAAGGACAGCCAATGAAAAACTGTTTTTT
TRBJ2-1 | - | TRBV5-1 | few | CASSATGFLSYNEQFF | TGCGCCAGCAGCGCGACAGGCTTTCTCTCCTACAATGAGCAGTTCTTC
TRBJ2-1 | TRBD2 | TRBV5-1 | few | CASTQGLAGPWGYNEQFF | TGCGCCAGCACCCAGGGACTAGCGGGACCCTGGGGGTACAATGAGCAGTTCTTC
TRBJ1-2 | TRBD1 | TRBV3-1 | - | CASSQSDRAPNYGYTF | TGTGCCAGCAGCCAAAGCGACAGGGCGCCTAACTATGGCTACACCTTC
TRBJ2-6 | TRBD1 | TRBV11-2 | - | CASGRQGTGANVLTF | TGTGCCAGCGGACGACAGGGAACCGGGGCCAACGTCCTGACTTTC
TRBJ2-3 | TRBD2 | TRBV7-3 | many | CASRVTSGSMTADTQYF | TGTGCCAGCAGGGTTACTAGCGGGAGTATGACGGCAGATACGCAGTATTTT
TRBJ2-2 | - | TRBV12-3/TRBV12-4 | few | CAIRLGNTGELFF | TGTGCCATCCGACTGGGTAACACCGGGGAGCTGTTTTTT
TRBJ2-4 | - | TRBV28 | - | CASSLTGTTQYF | TGTGCCAGCAGTTTGACCGGGACAACTCAGTACTTC
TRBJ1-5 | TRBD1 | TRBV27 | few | CASSRTGVLSNQPQHF | TGTGCCAGCAGCCGAACAGGGGTCCTGAGCAATCAGCCCCAGCATTTT
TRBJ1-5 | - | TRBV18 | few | CASSPPGGINQPQHF | TGTGCCAGCTCACCACCCGGGGGAATCAATCAGCCCCAGCATTTT
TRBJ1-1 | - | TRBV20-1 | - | CSAKAGHPNTEAFF | TGCAGTGCTAAGGCGGGGCACCCGAACACTGAAGCTTTCTTT
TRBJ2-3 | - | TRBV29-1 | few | CSVDLENTQYF | TGCAGCGTTGATTTAGAGAATACGCAGTATTTT
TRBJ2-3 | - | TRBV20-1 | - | CSAQALDTQYF | TGCAGTGCCCAAGCCCTAGATACGCAGTATTTT
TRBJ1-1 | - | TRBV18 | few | CASSLAASTEAFF | TGTGCCAGCTCACTGGCAGCGAGCACTGAAGCTTTCTTT
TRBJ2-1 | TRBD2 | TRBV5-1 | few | CASSLRLAGGLNEQFF | TGCGCCAGCAGCTTACGACTAGCGGGGGGGCTAAATGAGCAGTTCTTC
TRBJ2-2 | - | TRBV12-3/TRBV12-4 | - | CASSSAANTGELFF | TGTGCCAGCAGCAGCGCCGCGAACACCGGGGAGCTGTTTTTT
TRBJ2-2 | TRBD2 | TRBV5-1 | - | CVSRPGLAGANTGELFF | TGCGTCAGCAGACCGGGACTAGCGGGGGCGAACACCGGGGAGCTGTTTTTT